This passage covers 19 T cell receptor beta chains from one sample sequenced in a study of shared clonotypes between healthy human individuals. Profiling relied on immunoSEQ multiplex PCR, and the TCRdb table lists in-frame clones only, not all of them. The table includes more than 2,000,000 clones, roughly nine tenths detected once. Sequencing was done on a sample of naive CD4+ T cells sorted from blood. Regarding subset: CD45RA+ positively selected. These receptors were taken from a man aged 18 to 30 in good health.

The rearrangement links TRBV6-1 to TRBJ2-3; TRBD2 agrees at 11 bases. With 3 bases clipped from V and 5 bases from J, the junction kept 10 bases outside the gene matches. Germline assignment: CDR1 MNHNS and CDR2 SASEGT. This CDR3 comprises 17 residues. The CDR3 region has the DNA TGTGCCAGCAGTGACCAAACGACTAGCGGGGTCAGAGATACGCAGTATTTT. This gives the protein CASSDQTTSGVRDTQYF.

The V and J genes are TRBV2 and TRBJ2-3; 10 nucleotides align to TRBD2. This CDR3 has 15 residues. Germline V gene data show CDR1 as SNHLY and CDR2 as FYNNEI. V gave up 2 bases and J gave up 5 bases; unmatched junction bases: 4. The CDR3 reads CASSELAGEVDTQYF. The CDR3 DNA follows: TGTGCCAGCAGTGAACTAGCGGGAGAAGTAGATACGCAGTATTTT.

V usage is TRBV5-4 and J usage is TRBJ2-6; 7 bases match TRBD1. The CDR3 contains 15 residues. V lost 4 bases and J lost 5; bases outside the gene matches: 6. In germline, CDR1 is SGHNT, CDR2 YYREEE (reference sequence). CDR3 DNA: TGTGCCAGCAGCATCGGACAGGCCCGGGCCAACGTCCTGACTTTC. Its translation is CASSIGQARANVLTF.

This clone was seen a single time. The V gene is TRBV5-1, the J gene TRBJ2-1, with D tentatively TRBD1 or TRBD2 (5 bases each). The CDR3 contains 16 residues. V dropped 0 bases and J dropped 4 bases, with 14 bases sitting between them. Germline CDR1 and CDR2: SGHRS and YFSETQ. The chain's CDR3 is CASSLDSGTVYNEQFF. The CDR3 DNA reads as TGCGCCAGCAGCTTGGACTCCGGGACGGTGTACAATGAGCAGTTCTTC.

The genes are TRBV6-5 and TRBJ1-2; D is unclear. CDR1 MNHEY and CDR2 SVGAGI come from the germline V gene. V gave up 2 bases and J gave up 8 bases, with 15 bases separating them. The CDR3 has 14 amino acids. CDR3 in DNA: TGTGCCAGCAGTTACCTCGGCCCGGCGGGAGGCTACACCTTC. This sequence encodes CASSYLGPAGGYTF.

This chain links TRBV4-1 with TRBJ1-4; D remains unclear. V was trimmed by 0 bases and J by 1 base, leaving 6 bases between them. The CDR3 is made up of 15 amino acids. Looked up from germline, CDR1 is MGHRA and CDR2 is YSYEKL. The DNA for the CDR3 is TGCGCCAGCAGCCAAGATTTGGTAACTAATGAAAAACTGTTTTTT. Its translation is CASSQDLVTNEKLFF.

The V call is TRBV19, the J call TRBJ2-7; D is undetermined. Germline V gene lookup returns CDR1 LNHDA and CDR2 SQIVND (reference sequence). Between the trimmed V and J ends, which lost 0 bases and 6 bases, there was a span of 12 bases. This CDR3 is 14 amino acids long. The CDR3 is CASSIDDRVGEQYF. CDR3 nucleotides: TGTGCCAGTAGTATAGATGATAGGGTTGGCGAGCAGTACTTC.

Concerning this clone itself: This same CDR3 is encoded by further DNA sequences in the sample. The chain links TRBV7-2 to TRBJ1-3; TRBD1 is a possible D gene (5 bases). CDR1 SGHTA and CDR2 FQGNSA come from the germline V gene. V lost 1 base, J lost 4 bases, and 11 bases lay in between. This CDR3 spans 15 amino acids. The CDR3 nucleotides are TGTGCCAGCAGCTTAGGTCCAGGGATAGGAAACACCATATATTTT. Translated: CASSLGPGIGNTIYF.

The table lists this clone with a count of one. This chain links TRBV6-5 with TRBJ1-2; perhaps TRBD1 as D (6 bases). The CDR3 has 15 amino acids. Germline loops: CDR1 MNHEY, CDR2 SVGAGI. Trimming stripped 5 bases from V and 4 bases from J, with 17 bases between. In nucleotides, the CDR3 is TGTGCCAGCAGTAACGCCCGAGGGGGAGGCTATGGCTACACCTTC. Translation gives CASSNARGGGYGYTF.

The rearrangement joins TRBV19 to TRBJ2-7, with TRBD1 matching 9 bases. V was clipped by 2 bases and J by 2 bases; unmatched bases: 4. Germline assignment: CDR1 LNHDA and CDR2 SQIVND (reference sequence). The CDR3 has 15 residues. The DNA for the CDR3 is TGTGCCAGTAGTATAAAGGGACAGGGCCCCTACGAGCAGTACTTC. As protein: CASSIKGQGPYEQYF.

Comment on this clone: Other nucleotide sequences in the sample specify the same CDR3. The chain is built from TRBV10-3 and TRBJ2-6; possible D gene TRBD1, 6 bases. This CDR3 has 16 residues. In germline, CDR1 is ENHRY, CDR2 SYGVKD. Deletions cut 2 bases from V and 0 bases from J, with 8 bases between. The CDR3 reads CAISEGGNSGANVLTF. The CDR3 DNA reads TGTGCCATCAGTGAGGGGGGCAACTCTGGGGCCAACGTCCTGACTTTC.

J is TRBJ2-2 and V is TRBV10-3; TRBD2 agrees at 9 bases. This CDR3 spans 17 amino acids. Germline CDR1 reads ENHRY; CDR2 reads SYGVKD. The V segment lost 6 bases and the J segment 4 bases; nucleotides outside the gene matches: 12. The CDR3 coding sequence is TGTGCCATCAGGGGGGACGGCGGGAGGGCCGGCACCGGGGAGCTGTTTTTT. Residues: CAIRGDGGRAGTGELFF.

The V and J genes are TRBV6-1 and TRBJ1-2, with TRBD1 matching 8 bases. The CDR3 sequence is 17 residues long. The trim removed 1 base at V and 0 bases at J, leaving 7 bases unmatched. Germline CDR1 and CDR2: MNHNS and SASEGT. CDR3 in amino acids: CASSEGTGHLPNYGYTF. CDR3 DNA: TGTGCCAGCAGTGAAGGGACAGGGCATCTTCCTAACTATGGCTACACCTTC.

V and J are TRBV6-1 and TRBJ2-5, with no clear D. Germline V gene lookup returns CDR1 MNHNS and CDR2 SASEGT. The CDR3 loop spans 13 amino acids. V was trimmed by 8 bases and J by 2 bases, leaving 12 bases between them. CDR3 sequence reads: CASSLARQETQYF. Written as DNA, the CDR3 is TGTGCCAGCTCTCTGGCAAGACAAGAGACCCAGTACTTC.

This rearrangement joins TRBV5-1 to TRBJ2-5; 10 nucleotides align to TRBD2. V shed 4 bases and J 5 bases; nucleotides not matched to a gene: 5. Germline CDR1 is SGHRS and CDR2 is YFSETQ. The CDR3 is made up of 14 amino acids. CDR3 DNA sequence: TGCGCCAGCAGCCAGCGGGGGGGCGCCGAGACCCAGTACTTC. Its translation is CASSQRGGAETQYF.

The chain carries TRBV6-1 and TRBJ1-6; D call uncertain. Germline CDR1 MNHNS, CDR2 SASEGT. The CDR3 length is 14 residues. V gave up 5 bases and J gave up 7 bases, with 12 bases separating them. In DNA, the CDR3 is TGTGCCAGCAGTTCAGCCCCGGGGAATTCACCCCTCCACTTT. This codes for CASSSAPGNSPLHF.

The chain carries TRBV10-3 and TRBJ2-1, with 10 bases fitting TRBD2. Germline V gene lookup returns CDR1 ENHRY and CDR2 SYGVKD. The CDR3 totals 13 residues. Trimming removed 8 bases from V and 5 bases from J; junction bases left unmatched: 3. This CDR3 is CAIGAGGDNEQFF. CDR3 sequence (DNA): TGTGCCATCGGAGCGGGAGGGGACAATGAGCAGTTCTTC.

This rearrangement joins TRBV6-5 to TRBJ2-7; D may be TRBD1 or TRBD2 (7 bases each). Trimming left V 10 bases short and J 5 bases short, with 15 bases between. Germline lookup yields CDR1 MNHEY and CDR2 SVGAGI. The CDR3 runs 12 residues. This CDR3 reads CATQGGSHEQYF. In DNA, the CDR3 is TGTGCCACCCAGGGGGGGTCGCACGAGCAGTACTTC.

This clone was detected only a few times. The chain links TRBV18 to TRBJ2-3; no clear D gene. Trimming cost V 0 bases and J 0 bases, with 16 bases left between them. The CDR3 has 18 residues. Germline lookup yields CDR1 KGHSH and CDR2 LQKENI. CDR3 protein: CASSPPTIRLTSTDTQYF. The CDR3 region has the DNA TGTGCCAGCTCACCACCGACAATCCGGTTAACTAGCACAGATACGCAGTATTTT.